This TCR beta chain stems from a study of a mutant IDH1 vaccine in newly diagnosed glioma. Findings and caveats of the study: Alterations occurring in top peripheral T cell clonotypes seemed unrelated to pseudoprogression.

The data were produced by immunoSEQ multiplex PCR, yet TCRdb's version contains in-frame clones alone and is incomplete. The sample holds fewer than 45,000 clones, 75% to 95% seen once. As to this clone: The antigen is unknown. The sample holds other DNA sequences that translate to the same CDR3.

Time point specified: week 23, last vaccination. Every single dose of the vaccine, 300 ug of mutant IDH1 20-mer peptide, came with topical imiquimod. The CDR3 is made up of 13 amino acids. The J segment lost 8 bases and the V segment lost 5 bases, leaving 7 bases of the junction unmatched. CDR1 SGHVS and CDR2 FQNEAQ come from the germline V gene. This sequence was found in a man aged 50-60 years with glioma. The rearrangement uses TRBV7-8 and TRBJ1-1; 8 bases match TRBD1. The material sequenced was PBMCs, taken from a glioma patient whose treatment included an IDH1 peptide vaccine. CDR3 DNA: TGTGCCAGCAGCGTCGACAGGGGAACCGAAGCTTTCTTT. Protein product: CASSVDRGTEAFF. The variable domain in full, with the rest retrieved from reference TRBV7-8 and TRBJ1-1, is GAGVSQSPRYKVAKRGQDVALRCDPISGHVSLFWYQQALGQGPEFLTYFQNEAQLDKSGLPSDRFFAERPEGSVSTLKIQRTQQEDSAVYLCASSVDRGTEAFFGQGTRLTVV.